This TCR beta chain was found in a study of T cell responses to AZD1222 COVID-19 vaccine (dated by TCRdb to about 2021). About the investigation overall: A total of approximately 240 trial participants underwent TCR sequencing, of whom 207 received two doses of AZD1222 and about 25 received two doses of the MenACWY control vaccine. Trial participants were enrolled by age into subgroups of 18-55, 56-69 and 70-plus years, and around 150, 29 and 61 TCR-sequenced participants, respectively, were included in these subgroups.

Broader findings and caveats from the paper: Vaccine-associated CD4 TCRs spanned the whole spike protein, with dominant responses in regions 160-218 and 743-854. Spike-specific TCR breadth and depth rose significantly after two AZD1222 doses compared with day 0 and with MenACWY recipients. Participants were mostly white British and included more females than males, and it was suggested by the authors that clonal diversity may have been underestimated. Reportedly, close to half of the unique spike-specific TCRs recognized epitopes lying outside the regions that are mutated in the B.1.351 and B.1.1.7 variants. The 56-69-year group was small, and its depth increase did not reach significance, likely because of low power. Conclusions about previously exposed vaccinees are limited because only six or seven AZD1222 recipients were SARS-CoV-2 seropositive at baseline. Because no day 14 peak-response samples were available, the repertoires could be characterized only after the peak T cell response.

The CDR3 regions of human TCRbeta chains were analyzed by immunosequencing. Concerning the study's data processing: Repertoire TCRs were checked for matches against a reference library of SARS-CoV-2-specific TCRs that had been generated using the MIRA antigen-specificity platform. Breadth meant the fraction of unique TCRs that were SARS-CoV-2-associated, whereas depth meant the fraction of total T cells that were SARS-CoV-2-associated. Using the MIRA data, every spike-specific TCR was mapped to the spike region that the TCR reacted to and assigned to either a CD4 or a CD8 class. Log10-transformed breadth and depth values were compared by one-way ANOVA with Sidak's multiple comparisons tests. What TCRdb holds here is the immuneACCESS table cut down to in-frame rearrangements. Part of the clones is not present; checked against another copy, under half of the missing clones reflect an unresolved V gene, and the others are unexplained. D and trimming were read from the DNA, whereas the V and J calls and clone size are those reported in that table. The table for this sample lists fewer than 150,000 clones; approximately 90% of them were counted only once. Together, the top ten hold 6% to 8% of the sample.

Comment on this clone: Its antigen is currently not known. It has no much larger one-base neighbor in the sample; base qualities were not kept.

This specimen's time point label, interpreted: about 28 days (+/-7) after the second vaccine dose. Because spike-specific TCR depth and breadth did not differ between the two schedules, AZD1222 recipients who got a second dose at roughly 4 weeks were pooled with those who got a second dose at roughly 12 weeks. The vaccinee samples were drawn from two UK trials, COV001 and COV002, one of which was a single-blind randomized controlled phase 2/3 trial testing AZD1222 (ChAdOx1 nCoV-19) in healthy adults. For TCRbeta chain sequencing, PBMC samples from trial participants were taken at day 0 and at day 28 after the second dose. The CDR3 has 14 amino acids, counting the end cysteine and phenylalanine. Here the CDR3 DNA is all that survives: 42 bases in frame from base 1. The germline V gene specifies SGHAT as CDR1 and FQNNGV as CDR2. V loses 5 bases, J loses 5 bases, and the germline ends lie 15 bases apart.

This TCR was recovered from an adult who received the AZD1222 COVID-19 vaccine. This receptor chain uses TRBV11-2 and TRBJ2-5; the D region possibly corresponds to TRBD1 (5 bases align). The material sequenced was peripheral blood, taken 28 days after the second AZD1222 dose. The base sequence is TGTGCCAGCAGCCAACGTCAGGGTTGGGAGACCCAGTACTTC. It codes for CASSQRQGWETQYF.